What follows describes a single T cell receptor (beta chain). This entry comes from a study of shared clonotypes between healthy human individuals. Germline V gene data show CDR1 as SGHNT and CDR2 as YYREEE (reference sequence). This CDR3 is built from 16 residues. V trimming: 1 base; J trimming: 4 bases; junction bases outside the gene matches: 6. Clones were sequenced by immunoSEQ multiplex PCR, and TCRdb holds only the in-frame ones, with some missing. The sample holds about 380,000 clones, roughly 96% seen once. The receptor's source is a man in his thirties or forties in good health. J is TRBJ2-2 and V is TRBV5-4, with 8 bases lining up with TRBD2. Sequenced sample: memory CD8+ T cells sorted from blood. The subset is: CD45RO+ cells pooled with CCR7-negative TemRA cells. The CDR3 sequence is CASSLWRAGVTGELFF. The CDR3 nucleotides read TGTGCCAGCAGCTTGTGGAGAGCGGGAGTCACCGGGGAGCTGTTTTTT.